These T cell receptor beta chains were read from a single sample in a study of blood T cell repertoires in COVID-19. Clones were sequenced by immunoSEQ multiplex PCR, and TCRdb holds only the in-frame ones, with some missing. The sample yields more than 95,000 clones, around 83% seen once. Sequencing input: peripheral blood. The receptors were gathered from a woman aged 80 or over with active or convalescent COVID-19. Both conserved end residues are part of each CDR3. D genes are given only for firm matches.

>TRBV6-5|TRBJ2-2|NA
CASSRGSTGELFF
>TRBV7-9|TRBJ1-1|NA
CASSLMLGRGRRNTEAFF
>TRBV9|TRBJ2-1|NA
CASSFPRVAGIDEQFF
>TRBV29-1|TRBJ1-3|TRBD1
CSGQGAGNTIYF
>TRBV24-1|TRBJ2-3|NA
CATSGQGTDTQYF
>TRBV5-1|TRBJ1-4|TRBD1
CASSLGAQGDEKLFF
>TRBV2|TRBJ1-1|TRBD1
CASSVKGATEAFF
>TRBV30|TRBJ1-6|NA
CAWSDRENSPLHF
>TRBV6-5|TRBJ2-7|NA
CASSYLARGTEQYF
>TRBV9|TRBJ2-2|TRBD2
CASSVAGGFTGELFF
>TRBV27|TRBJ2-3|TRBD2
CASSLSGRSTDTQYF
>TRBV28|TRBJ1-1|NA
CASSPNRGAGATEAFF
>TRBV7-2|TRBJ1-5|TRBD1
CASSLRGQPNQPQHF
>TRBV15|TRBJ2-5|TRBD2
CATSRLAGHQETQYF
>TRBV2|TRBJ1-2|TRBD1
CASYRGAYGYTF
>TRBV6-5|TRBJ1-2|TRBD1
CASRPETGGFYGYTF
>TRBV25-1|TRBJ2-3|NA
CASSEGALTDTQYF